This is a list of T cell receptor beta chains from one sample in a study of human T cells and chemical hapten exposure. TCRdb itself ran the RACE reads through MiXCR, one entry per CDR3 protein. The sample shows fewer than 140,000 distinct CDR3 sequences, less than 15% of them seen only once. Sequencing used whole blood, obtained in connection with sensitization to the hapten diphenylcyclopropenone (DPC). These receptors all stem from a woman in her forties or fifties with alopecia areata. Some clones in this sample may be carry-over from other donors' samples. CDR3s include the opening cysteine and the closing phenylalanine or tryptophan. D genes are given only for firm matches. Expanded clones are given a class, and other clones once, few, many or no size at all.

J gene,V gene,clone size,D gene,CDR3 protein,CDR3 DNA
TRBJ2-5,TRBV11-2,few,TRBD2,CASSKLAGVLRETQYF,TGTGCCAGCAGCAAACTAGCGGGCGTCCTCCGAGAGACCCAGTACTTC
TRBJ1-1,TRBV12-3/TRBV12-4,.,.,CGCTGTQGRNTEAFF,TGTGGTTGCACCGGGACCCAAGGAAGGAACACTGAAGCTTTCTTT
TRBJ2-3,TRBV18,few,.,CASSPQETGLGADTQYF,TGTGCCAGCTCACCGCAGGAGACGGGACTTGGGGCAGATACGCAGTATTTT
TRBJ1-6,TRBV2,.,.,CASSFVGTAFHF,TGTGCCAGCAGTTTCGTTGGGACGGCCTTCCACTTT
TRBJ2-1,TRBV4-3,.,.,CASSQDIGGGSHNEQFF,TGCGCCAGCAGCCAAGATATTGGGGGGGGCTCCCACAATGAGCAGTTCTTC
TRBJ2-7,TRBV4-3,few,.,CASSQDTGPSYEQYF,TGCGCCAGCAGCCAAGACACCGGGCCCTCGTACGAGCAGTACTTC
TRBJ2-4,TRBV18,.,TRBD1,CASSAQGARVQNIQYF,TGTGCCAGCTCAGCCCAGGGGGCGAGGGTTCAAAACATTCAGTACTTC
TRBJ2-7,TRBV21-1,few,.,CASPFSYEQYF,TGTGCCAGCCCTTTCTCCTACGAGCAGTACTTC
TRBJ2-7,TRBV28,.,.,CASSAHEQYF,TGTGCCAGCAGCGCCCACGAGCAGTACTTC
TRBJ1-1,TRBV11-2,few,.,CASSPGPNAEAFF,TGTGCCAGCAGCCCGGGGCCCAACGCTGAAGCTTTCTTT
TRBJ2-1,TRBV3-1,few,TRBD2,CASSRLGTSGEQFF,TGTGCCAGCAGCCGGTTAGGGACTAGCGGCGAGCAGTTCTTC
TRBJ2-5,TRBV4-1,.,.,CASSLLAGETQYF,TGCGCCAGCAGCCTACTAGCCGGCGAGACCCAGTACTTC
TRBJ1-3,TRBV28,few,.,CASSHTPGSGNTIYF,TGTGCCAGCAGTCACACCCCGGGGTCTGGAAACACCATATATTTT
TRBJ2-1,TRBV7-8,.,.,CASSLFDNEQFF,TGTGCCAGCAGCTTATTTGACAATGAGCAGTTCTTC
TRBJ2-1,TRBV7-2,few,.,CASSFQSQVYNEQFF,TGTGCCAGCAGCTTCCAGTCTCAGGTGTACAATGAGCAGTTCTTC
TRBJ2-3,TRBV4-3,few,.,CASSQGKSTVRTSTDTQYF,TGCGCCAGCAGCCAAGGAAAATCAACAGTCAGAACTAGCACAGATACGCAGTATTTT
TRBJ1-6,TRBV12-3/TRBV12-4,.,TRBD1,CASSFRDSNSPLHF,TGTGCCAGCAGTTTCAGGGACAGTAATTCACCCCTCCACTTT
TRBJ1-1,TRBV19,.,.,CASSSYSEAFF,TGTGCCAGTAGTAGTTACAGTGAAGCTTTCTTT
TRBJ2-2,TRBV24-1,few,TRBD1,CATSDPGQGRSTGELFF,TGTGCCACCAGTGATCCGGGACAGGGGAGGAGTACCGGGGAGCTGTTTTTT
TRBJ2-1,TRBV6-6,.,.,CASSPLSASEQFF,TGTGCCAGCAGCCCGCTCAGTGCGAGCGAGCAGTTCTTC
TRBJ2-5,TRBV11-2,.,.,CASSFNTGIQETQYF,TGTGCCAGCAGCTTCAACACAGGGATCCAAGAGACCCAGTACTTC
TRBJ1-2,TRBV10-3,.,.,CAISESTLGGYGYTF,TGTGCCATCAGTGAGTCGACGCTCGGAGGCTATGGCTACACCTTC
TRBJ2-3,TRBV6-2/TRBV6-3,many,TRBD2,CASTGTNTDTQYF,TGTGCCAGCACCGGGACTAACACAGATACGCAGTATTTT
TRBJ2-7,TRBV28,many,.,CASSLTSLAREQYF,TGTGCCAGCAGTTTGACGTCCCTAGCGAGGGAGCAGTACTTC
TRBJ2-2,TRBV3-1,.,.,CASSQDFSTGELFF,TGTGCCAGCAGCCAAGATTTTAGTACCGGGGAGCTGTTTTTT
TRBJ2-2,TRBV6-2/TRBV6-3,many,.,CASSPTGELFF,TGTGCCAGCAGCCCTACCGGGGAGCTGTTTTTT
TRBJ2-5,TRBV29-1,.,.,CSVTRTAAQETQYF,TGCAGCGTGACTCGAACAGCGGCCCAAGAGACCCAGTACTTC
TRBJ2-5,TRBV7-2,.,.,CASSLAGEPETQYF,TGTGCCAGCAGCTTAGCGGGAGAACCAGAGACCCAGTACTTC
TRBJ2-3,TRBV29-1,few,TRBD2,CSVEPTSDVLDTQYF,TGCAGCGTTGAACCGACTAGCGATGTACTGGATACGCAGTATTTT
TRBJ1-1,TRBV7-9,many,.,CASGGSLAFF,TGTGCCAGCGGGGGTTCTTTAGCTTTCTTT
TRBJ2-2,TRBV3-1,.,.,CASSPGDNTGELFF,TGTGCCAGCAGCCCCGGGGACAACACCGGGGAGCTGTTTTTT
TRBJ2-5,TRBV11-2,many,.,CASSFSPTPGYQETQYF,TGTGCCAGCAGCTTTTCGCCGACCCCCGGCTACCAAGAGACCCAGTACTTC
TRBJ1-1,TRBV10-2,few,TRBD1,CASRDRLTEAFF,TGCGCCAGCCGGGACAGATTAACCGAAGCTTTCTTT
TRBJ2-5,TRBV20-1,.,.,CSAREGAGRETQYF,TGCAGTGCTAGAGAAGGTGCAGGGCGAGAGACCCAGTACTTC
TRBJ2-7,TRBV3-1,many,TRBD2,CASSQVASGSYEQYF,TGTGCCAGCAGCCAAGTCGCTAGCGGATCCTACGAGCAGTACTTC
TRBJ1-6,TRBV6-2/TRBV6-3,.,.,CASSRMQSGLYSPLHF,TGTGCCAGCAGTCGTATGCAATCAGGGTTGTACTCACCCCTCCACTTT
TRBJ2-2,TRBV10-1,many,.,CASSESGGPDTGELFF,TGCGCCAGCAGTGAGTCTGGGGGCCCGGACACCGGGGAGCTGTTTTTT
TRBJ1-5,TRBV3-1,many,.,CASSPRWSQPQHF,TGTGCCAGCAGCCCCAGGTGGTCCCAGCCCCAGCATTTT
TRBJ2-3,TRBV7-9,many,.,CASSSRATDTQYF,TGTGCCAGCAGCTCCCGCGCCACAGATACGCAGTATTTT
TRBJ2-7,TRBV28,many,TRBD2,CASRGTSGYEQYF,TGTGCCAGCAGGGGGACTAGCGGATACGAGCAGTACTTC
TRBJ2-3,TRBV28,.,.,CALRPGNTDTQYF,TGTGCCCTTCGTCCTGGGAACACAGATACGCAGTATTTT
TRBJ2-2,TRBV6-1,few,.,CASSEDAGELFF,TGTGCCAGCAGTGAAGACGCCGGGGAGCTGTTTTTT